This T cell receptor (beta chain) was profiled in a study of tumor-infiltrating lymphocytes in primary liver carcinoma. The ends were cut back, 1 base at V and 8 bases at J, with 5 bases in the middle. The germline gives CDR1 SNHLY, CDR2 FYNNEI. The CDR3 has 12 amino acids. Co-extraction yielded RNA and DNA from 20-30 mg of unsorted bulk tissue. This clonotype was observed many times. Its antigen is not identified. The study's findings and limits: In tumor-adjacent and tumor-blood pairs, overlap was lower than in tumor region pairs.

Using a constant-region primer together with ProtoScript II reverse transcriptase, TCR beta cDNA was made from roughly 500 ng of total RNA. Three-round nested multiplex PCR performed with slightly modified ARM-PCR produced the TCR beta libraries. The two initial PCR rounds, nine to eleven cycles each, used TRBV1-TRBV30 forward and C-beta reverse primers. TCRdb recomputed calls from the multiplex PCR reads with MiXCR, one row per CDR3 protein. Of about 35,000 distinct CDR3 sequences in the sample, 74% were seen once. The source is a man aged 40-55 years with primary liver carcinoma and hepatitis B virus infection. The sequenced sample consisted of liver tumor tissue from sampling region 4. The subset was: tumor region T4, right-lateral pole. The chain recombines TRBV2 with TRBJ2-2, with D unclear. The CDR3 nucleotides are TGTGCCAGCAGTGAAGTGAAGGGGGAGCTGTTTTTT. It yields the protein CASSEVKGELFF.